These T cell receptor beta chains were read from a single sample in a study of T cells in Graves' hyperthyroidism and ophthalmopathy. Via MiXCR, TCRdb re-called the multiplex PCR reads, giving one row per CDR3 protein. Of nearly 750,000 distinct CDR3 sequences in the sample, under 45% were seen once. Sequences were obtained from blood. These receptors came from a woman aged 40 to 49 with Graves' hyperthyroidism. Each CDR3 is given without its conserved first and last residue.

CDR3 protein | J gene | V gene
ASGLRRQRDHYGYT | TRBJ1-2 | TRBV12-3/TRBV12-4
ASSIDDSMVGLNTEAF | TRBJ1-1 | TRBV19
ASSFSGLHQPQH | TRBJ1-5 | TRBV7-9
ASSYSMAPSNTEAF | TRBJ1-1 | TRBV7-9
ASSQEGDVANVLT | TRBJ2-6 | TRBV4-3
ASSLGLAGGSEQF | TRBJ2-1 | TRBV7-4
ASRNGLAGGYEQY | TRBJ2-7 | TRBV5-1
ASSEGFSNQPQH | TRBJ1-5 | TRBV2
ASGTGGYEQY | TRBJ2-7 | TRBV6-5
ASSVEAGGSTYEQY | TRBJ2-7 | TRBV9
ASSAGPRVTGELF | TRBJ2-2 | TRBV7-8
ASSAQVGVNEKLF | TRBJ1-4 | TRBV6-1
ASTESRDQPQH | TRBJ1-5 | TRBV6-2/TRBV6-3
ASSIGTASYEQY | TRBJ2-7 | TRBV19
ASSEEVPGFTEAF | TRBJ1-1 | TRBV10-2
ASSYSTREAF | TRBJ1-1 | TRBV6-6
ATSSWTGGSNQPQH | TRBJ1-5 | TRBV24-1
ASSPLTSGLSYEQY | TRBJ2-7 | TRBV25-1
ASSLMLDRTEAF | TRBJ1-1 | TRBV28
SPSTSGGYQETQY | TRBJ2-5 | TRBV20-1
ATSGGTFYGYT | TRBJ1-2 | TRBV15
ASSSPQASEKLF | TRBJ1-4 | TRBV6-2/TRBV6-3
SGRGRFTDTQY | TRBJ2-3 | TRBV29-1
ASSLGVMSPLH | TRBJ1-6 | TRBV28
ASSGAGGPMRADTQY | TRBJ2-3 | TRBV7-2
ASTDRDRGSPAQH | TRBJ1-5 | TRBV6-2/TRBV6-3
SVDDGGAKNTIY | TRBJ1-3 | TRBV29-1
ASTLGERYEQY | TRBJ2-7 | TRBV7-9
ASSIRQYNQPQH | TRBJ1-5 | TRBV19
ASSESSNRGYT | TRBJ1-2 | TRBV10-1
SASRPILNTEAF | TRBJ1-1 | TRBV20-1
ASSGTTSSYEQY | TRBJ2-7 | TRBV5-1
ASSRAPETEAF | TRBJ1-1 | TRBV9
AGSEAALNEKLF | TRBJ1-4 | TRBV10-2
ASSLISGGGYEQY | TRBJ2-7 | TRBV27
ATQEGGRVDGYT | TRBJ1-2 | TRBV7-9
ASSLGWTSGAFEQY | TRBJ2-7 | TRBV7-2
ASSRHRVSMNTEAF | TRBJ1-1 | TRBV10-3
ATSDSGTGYANTGELF | TRBJ2-2 | TRBV24-1
ASVQAGGHGYT | TRBJ1-2 | TRBV25-1
ASRLIQGALTEAF | TRBJ1-1 | TRBV5-8
ASSPKRLAGTDTQY | TRBJ2-3 | TRBV7-3
ASSIALGREQY | TRBJ2-7 | TRBV19
ASSRGGTKVATQY | TRBJ2-5 | TRBV9
ASSPTVIPGELF | TRBJ2-2 | TRBV5-8
ASSSSGRGKEGYT | TRBJ1-2 | TRBV19